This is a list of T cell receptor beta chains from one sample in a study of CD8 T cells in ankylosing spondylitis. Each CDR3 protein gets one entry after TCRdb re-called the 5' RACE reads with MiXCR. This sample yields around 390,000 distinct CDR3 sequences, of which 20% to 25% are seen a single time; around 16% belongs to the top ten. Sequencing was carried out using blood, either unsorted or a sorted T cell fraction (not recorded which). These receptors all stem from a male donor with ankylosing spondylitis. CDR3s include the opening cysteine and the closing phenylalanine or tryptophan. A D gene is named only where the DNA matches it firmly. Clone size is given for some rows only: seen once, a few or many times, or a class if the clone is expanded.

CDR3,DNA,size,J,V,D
CASSARLAGGPNNEQFF,TGTGCCAGCAGCGCCAGACTAGCGGGAGGGCCGAACAATGAGCAGTTCTTC,.,TRBJ2-1,TRBV5-4,TRBD2
CAWRSELGSHNEQFF,TGTGCCTGGAGATCAGAACTAGGGTCCCACAATGAGCAGTTCTTC,few,TRBJ2-1,TRBV30,.
CASSSRGTAITTEAFF,TGCGCCAGCAGTTCGCGGGGGACAGCTATTACCACTGAAGCTTTCTTT,.,TRBJ1-1,TRBV5-1,TRBD1
CSAPGTIQETQYF,TGCAGTGCCCCCGGGACCATCCAAGAGACCCAGTACTTC,.,TRBJ2-5,TRBV20-1,.
CASSEVGSSYNEQFF,TGTGCCAGCAGTGAAGTTGGGAGCTCCTACAATGAGCAGTTCTTC,many,TRBJ2-1,TRBV6-1,.
CASSQRTIAETQYF,TGCGCCAGCAGCCAAAGGACTATCGCAGAGACCCAGTACTTC,.,TRBJ2-5,TRBV5-1,.
CASSHLSGRANLNEQFF,TGTGCCAGCAGCCACCTTAGCGGGAGGGCCAACCTCAATGAGCAGTTCTTC,.,TRBJ2-1,TRBV4-2,TRBD2
CASSFSWLAGTSGNNEQFF,TGTGCCAGCAGTTTTTCCTGGCTGGCTGGGACTAGCGGAAACAATGAGCAGTTCTTC,.,TRBJ2-1,TRBV27,TRBD2
CASSEFGGIGFSEQFF,TGTGCCAGCAGTGAATTTGGCGGGATTGGGTTTAGTGAGCAGTTCTTC,.,TRBJ2-1,TRBV25-1,.
CASSYLGPSNTGELFF,TGTGCCAGCAGTTACTTAGGACCGAGCAACACCGGGGAGCTGTTTTTT,.,TRBJ2-2,TRBV6-5,.
CASSLGLIDTQYF,TGTGCCAGCAGTTTAGGATTAATAGATACGCAGTATTTT,.,TRBJ2-3,TRBV12-3/TRBV12-4,.
CSVERGGNGELFF,TGCAGCGTTGAAAGAGGAGGGAACGGGGAGCTGTTTTTT,many,TRBJ2-2,TRBV29-1,.
CAWMGLAAPSDTQYF,TGTGCCTGGATGGGACTAGCGGCACCTTCAGATACGCAGTATTTT,few,TRBJ2-3,TRBV30,TRBD2
CASSLERGLQPQHF,TGTGCCAGCAGCTTAGAGAGGGGACTTCAGCCCCAGCATTTT,.,TRBJ1-5,TRBV7-2,.
CASTVAPSTDTQYF,TGTGCCAGCACAGTAGCGCCTAGCACAGATACGCAGTATTTT,few,TRBJ2-3,TRBV28,.
CASSLFYRRGANVLTF,TGCGCCAGCAGCTTGTTTTATAGGAGGGGGGCCAACGTCCTGACTTTC,few,TRBJ2-6,TRBV5-1,.